Following are 5 T cell receptor beta chains from one sample sequenced in a study of T-cell reconstitution after alpha-beta-depleted transplantation in children. Unique molecular identifiers were built into the TCRbeta library. MiXCR was run by TCRdb on the PCR reads, yielding one entry per CDR3 protein. Counted here are approximately 630,000 distinct CDR3 sequences, around 12% occurring once; the ten biggest clones make up 0.75% to 0.85%. Sequences were derived from PBMCs, sampled before TCRalphabeta/CD19-depleted stem cell transplant. The receptors shown here come from a girl aged 2 to 10 with congenital amegakaryocytic thrombocytopenia, due to receive a stem cell transplant.

Ten or more counts support this clonotype. Written as DNA, the CDR3 is TGCGCCAGCAGCTTGGAGGACCAGGGAATCACAGATACGCAGTATTTT. Its translation: CASSLEDQGITDTQYF. V and J are TRBV5-1 and TRBJ2-3; D might be TRBD1 (5 bases). V lost 0 bases to trimming and J lost 2 bases, with 13 bases between them. Germline V gives CDR1 SGHRS, CDR2 YFSETQ. The CDR3 runs to 16 residues. Full variable domain (outside the CDR3, taken from reference TRBV5-1 and TRBJ2-3): KAGVTQTPRYLIKTRGQQVTLSCSPISGHRSVSWYQQTPGQGLQFLFEYFSETQRNKGNFPGRFSGRQFSNSRSEMNVSTLELGDSALYLCASSLEDQGITDTQYFGPGTRLTVL.

This clonotype was observed many times. The chain joins TRBV6-4 to TRBJ2-1, with TRBD2 as a possible D gene (5 bases). CDR1 is MRHNA, CDR2 SNTAGT, per germline. This CDR3 has 15 amino acids. Trimming left V 4 bases short and J 0 bases short, with 10 bases between. CDR3 DNA: TGTGCCAGCAGTGTGCATGGGAGCTCCTACAATGAGCAGTTCTTC. It is translated as CASSVHGSSYNEQFF.

This sequence joins TRBV5-1 and TRBJ2-5; no definite D call. Germline values: CDR1 SGHRS, CDR2 YFSETQ. The germline V and J ends were trimmed by 2 bases and 2 bases, with 13 bases remaining between them. The CDR3 covers 15 residues. Here the CDR3 DNA reads TGCGCCAGCAGCTTTGGGCTGGGAAATCAAGAGACCCAGTACTTC. Translation: CASSFGLGNQETQYF.

In the case of this clonotype: With a much larger clone just one base away, this may be a read error. The J gene is TRBJ1-1, the V gene TRBV12-3 or TRBV12-4, with 8 bases lining up with TRBD1. This CDR3 has 13 residues. The CDR3 bases are TGTGCCAGCACCCTGACAGGGGCCGGTGAAGCTTTGTTT. It yields the protein CASTLTGAGEALF.

This clonotype was detected only a few times. This chain uses TRBV20-1 with TRBJ2-1; 11 bases match TRBD1. Germline values: CDR1 DFQATT, CDR2 SNEGSKA (reference sequence). The CDR3 sequence is 13 residues long. V dropped 5 bases and J dropped 8; count of bases not matched to a gene: 5. The CDR3 here is CSAWDRGRDEQFF. The CDR3 coding sequence is TGCAGTGCTTGGGACAGGGGGAGGGATGAGCAGTTCTTC.